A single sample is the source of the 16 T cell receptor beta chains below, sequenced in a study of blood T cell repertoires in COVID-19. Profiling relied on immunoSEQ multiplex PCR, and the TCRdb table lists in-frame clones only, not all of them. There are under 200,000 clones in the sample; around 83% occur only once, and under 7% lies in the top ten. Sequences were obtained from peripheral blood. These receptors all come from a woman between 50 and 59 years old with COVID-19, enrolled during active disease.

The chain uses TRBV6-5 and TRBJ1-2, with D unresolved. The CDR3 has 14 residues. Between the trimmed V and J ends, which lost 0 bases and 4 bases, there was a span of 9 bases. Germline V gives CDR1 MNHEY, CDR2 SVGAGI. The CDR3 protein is CASSYSTAGYGYTF. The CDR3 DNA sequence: TGTGCCAGCAGTTACTCGACGGCGGGCTATGGCTACACCTTC.

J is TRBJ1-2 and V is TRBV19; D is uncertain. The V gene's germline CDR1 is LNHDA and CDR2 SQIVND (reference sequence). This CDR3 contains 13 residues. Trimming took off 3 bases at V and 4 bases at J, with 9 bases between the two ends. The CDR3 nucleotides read TGTGCCAGTAGTATCACCGGTTTCTATGGCTACACCTTC. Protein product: CASSITGFYGYTF.

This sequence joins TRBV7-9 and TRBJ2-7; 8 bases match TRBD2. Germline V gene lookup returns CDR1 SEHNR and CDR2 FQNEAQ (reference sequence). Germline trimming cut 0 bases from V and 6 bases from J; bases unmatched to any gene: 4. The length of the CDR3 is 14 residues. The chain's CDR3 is CASSLAGSGVEQYF. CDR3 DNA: TGTGCCAGCAGCTTAGCGGGTAGCGGGGTCGAGCAGTACTTC.

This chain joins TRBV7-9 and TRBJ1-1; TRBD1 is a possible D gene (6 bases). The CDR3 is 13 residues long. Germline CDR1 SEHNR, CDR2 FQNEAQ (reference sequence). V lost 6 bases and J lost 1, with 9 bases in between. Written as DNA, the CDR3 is TGTGCCAGCAGTCCGACAGGGAACACTGAAGCTTTCTTT. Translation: CASSPTGNTEAFF.

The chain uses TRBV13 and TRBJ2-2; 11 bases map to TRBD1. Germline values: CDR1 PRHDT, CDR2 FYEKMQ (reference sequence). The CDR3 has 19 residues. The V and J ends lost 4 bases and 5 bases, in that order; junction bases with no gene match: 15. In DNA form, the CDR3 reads TGTGCCAGCAGCTCGTATGGAACCGGGACAGGGGGTTATACCGGGGAGCTGTTTTTT. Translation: CASSSYGTGTGGYTGELFF.

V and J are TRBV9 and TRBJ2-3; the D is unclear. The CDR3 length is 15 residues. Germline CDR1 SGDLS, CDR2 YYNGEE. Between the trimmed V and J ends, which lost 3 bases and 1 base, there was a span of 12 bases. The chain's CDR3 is CASSGLSHGTDTQYF. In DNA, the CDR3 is TGTGCCAGCAGCGGATTAAGCCATGGCACAGATACGCAGTATTTT. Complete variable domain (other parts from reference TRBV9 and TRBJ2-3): DSGVTQTPKHLITATGQRVTLRCSPRSGDLSVYWYQQSLDQGLQFLIQYYNGEERAKGNILERFSAQQFPDLHSELNLSSLELGDSALYFCASSGLSHGTDTQYFGPGTRLTVL.

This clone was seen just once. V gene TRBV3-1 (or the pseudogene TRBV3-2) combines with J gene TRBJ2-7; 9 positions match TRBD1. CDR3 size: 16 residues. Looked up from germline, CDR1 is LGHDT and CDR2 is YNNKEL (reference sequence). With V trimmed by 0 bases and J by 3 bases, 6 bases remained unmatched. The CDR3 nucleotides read TGTGCCAGCAGCCAAGACACCGGGACAGGGATCTACGAGCAGTACTTC. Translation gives CASSQDTGTGIYEQYF.

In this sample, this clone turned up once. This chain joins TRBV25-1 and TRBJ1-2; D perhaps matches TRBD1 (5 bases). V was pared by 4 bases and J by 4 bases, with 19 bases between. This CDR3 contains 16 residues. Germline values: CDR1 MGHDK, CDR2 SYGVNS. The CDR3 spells CASSASWGGDRYGYTF. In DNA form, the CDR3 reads TGTGCCAGCAGTGCCTCCTGGGGAGGGGATCGCTATGGCTACACCTTC.

In DNA, the CDR3 is TGTGCCATCAGTGAGACAGACAGGTTACCAAATGAGCAGTTCTTC. Its protein product is CAISETDRLPNEQFF. The chain couples TRBV10-3 to TRBJ2-1; tentative D call: TRBD1 (6 bases). The CDR3 has 15 residues. Germline CDR1 and CDR2: ENHRY and SYGVKD. Trimming removed 2 bases at V and 7 bases at J, with 15 bases between.

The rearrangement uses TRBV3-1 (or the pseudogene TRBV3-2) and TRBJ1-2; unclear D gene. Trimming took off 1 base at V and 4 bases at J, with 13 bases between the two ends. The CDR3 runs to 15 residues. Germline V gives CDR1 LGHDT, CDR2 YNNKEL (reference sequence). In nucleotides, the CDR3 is TGTGCCAGCAGCCAAGGGACGAGGGTGGGCTATGGCTACACCTTC. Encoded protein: CASSQGTRVGYGYTF.

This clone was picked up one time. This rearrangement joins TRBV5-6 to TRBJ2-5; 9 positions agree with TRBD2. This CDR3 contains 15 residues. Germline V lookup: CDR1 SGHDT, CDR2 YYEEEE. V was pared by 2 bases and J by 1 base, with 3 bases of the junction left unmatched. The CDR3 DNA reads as TGTGCCAGCAGCTTCGCGGGGGGGCTCCAAGAGACCCAGTACTTC. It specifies CASSFAGGLQETQYF.

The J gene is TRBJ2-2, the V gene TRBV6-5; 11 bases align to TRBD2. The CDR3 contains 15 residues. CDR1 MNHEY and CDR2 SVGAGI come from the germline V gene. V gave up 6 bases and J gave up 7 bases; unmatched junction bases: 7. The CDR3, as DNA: TGTGCCAGCAGGCTAGCGGGGGGCACACACGGGGAGCTGTTTTTT. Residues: CASRLAGGTHGELFF.

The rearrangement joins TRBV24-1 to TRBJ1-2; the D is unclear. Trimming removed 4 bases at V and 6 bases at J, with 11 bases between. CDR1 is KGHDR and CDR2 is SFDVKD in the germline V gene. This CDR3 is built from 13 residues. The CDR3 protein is CATSEGRGNGYTF. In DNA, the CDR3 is TGTGCCACCAGTGAGGGGAGAGGGAATGGCTACACCTTC.

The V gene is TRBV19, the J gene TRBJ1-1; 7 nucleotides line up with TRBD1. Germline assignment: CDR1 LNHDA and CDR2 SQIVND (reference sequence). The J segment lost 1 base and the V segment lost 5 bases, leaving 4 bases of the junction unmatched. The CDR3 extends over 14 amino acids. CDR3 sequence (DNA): TGTGCCAGTAGTTCCCGGACAGGGAACACTGAAGCTTTCTTT. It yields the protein CASSSRTGNTEAFF.

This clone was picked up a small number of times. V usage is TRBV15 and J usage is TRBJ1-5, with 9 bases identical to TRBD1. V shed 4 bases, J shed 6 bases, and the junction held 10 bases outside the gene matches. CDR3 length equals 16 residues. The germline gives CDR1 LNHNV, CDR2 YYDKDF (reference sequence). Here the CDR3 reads CATSTLSGTGIQPQHF. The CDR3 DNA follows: TGTGCCACCAGCACCCTCAGCGGGACAGGGATTCAGCCCCAGCATTTT.

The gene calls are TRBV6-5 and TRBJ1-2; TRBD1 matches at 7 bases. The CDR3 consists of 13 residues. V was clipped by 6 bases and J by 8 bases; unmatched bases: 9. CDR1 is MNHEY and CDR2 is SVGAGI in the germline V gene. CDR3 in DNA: TGTGCCAGCAGAGCGACAGGGACGGGAGGCTACACCTTC. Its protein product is CASRATGTGGYTF.